The 10 T cell receptor beta chains given below trace back to one sample, sequenced in a study of T cell responses to AZD1222 COVID-19 vaccine. Profiling relied on immunoSEQ multiplex PCR, and the TCRdb table lists in-frame clones only, not all of them. The repertoire holds 100,000 to 150,000 clones, approximately 90% seen once, with 7.7% in the top ten. This specimen was peripheral blood, taken on day 0 of AZD1222 vaccination. Receptors originate from an adult in good health.

CDR3 DNA: TGTGCCAGCAGCCTCGACAGGGTTCCGAACTCTGGAAACACCATATATTTT. Amino acids: CASSLDRVPNSGNTIYF. The chain links TRBV3-1 (or the pseudogene TRBV3-2) to TRBJ1-3; TRBD1 agrees at 7 bases. V was pared by 4 bases and J by 0 bases, with 9 bases of the junction left unmatched. The germline gives CDR1 LGHDT, CDR2 YNNKEL (reference sequence). The length of the CDR3 is 17 residues.

V and J are TRBV2 and TRBJ1-5; D may be TRBD1 (5 bases). Germline assignment: CDR1 SNHLY and CDR2 FYNNEI. CDR3 length equals 16 residues. Trimming took off 0 bases at V and 4 bases at J, with 13 bases between the two ends. DNA for the CDR3: TGTGCCAGCAGTGAAGCGGGTTGGGGGTATAATCAGCCCCAGCATTTT. Translation gives CASSEAGWGYNQPQHF.

The chain employs TRBV10-1 and TRBJ2-2; D may correspond to TRBD1 or TRBD2 (5 bases each). The CDR3 is made up of 15 amino acids. Trimming removed 4 bases from V and 0 bases from J, with 9 bases in between. CDR1 is WNHNN, CDR2 SYGVQD, per germline (reference sequence). CDR3 region: CASSVGTANTGELFF. The CDR3 DNA sequence: TGCGCCAGCAGTGTGGGGACCGCGAACACCGGGGAGCTGTTTTTT.

V is TRBV6-5 and J is TRBJ2-1, with D possibly TRBD2 on 5 matching bases. Germline values: CDR1 MNHEY, CDR2 SVGAGI. Trimming pared 6 bases from V and 2 bases from J, leaving 11 bases between. The CDR3 sequence is 14 residues long. The CDR3 sequence: CASRGGLAYNEQFF. Here the CDR3 DNA reads TGTGCCAGCAGGGGCGGGCTAGCCTACAATGAGCAGTTCTTC.

This clone showed up just a few times. The chain uses TRBV5-1 and TRBJ1-3; 7 bases are shared with TRBD1. V was clipped by 5 bases and J by 2 bases; unmatched bases: 4. The CDR3 loop spans 14 amino acids. Germline V gives CDR1 SGHRS, CDR2 YFSETQ. The CDR3 bases are TGCGCCAGCAGGGGAGACAGGGCTGGAAACACCATATATTTT. Encoded protein: CASRGDRAGNTIYF.

The chain combines TRBV6-1 with TRBJ2-1; a possible D gene is TRBD2 (5 bases). This CDR3 is 15 amino acids long. The V and J ends lost 1 base and 10 bases respectively, with 17 bases between them. Germline assignment: CDR1 MNHNS and CDR2 SASEGT. The CDR3 reads CASSEERVGSGEQFF. CDR3 bases: TGTGCCAGCAGTGAAGAGAGGGTGGGGTCCGGCGAGCAGTTCTTC.

The gene calls are TRBV28 and TRBJ1-2; D not certain. Germline CDR1 reads MDHEN; CDR2 reads SYDVKM. V lost 0 bases and J lost 2, with 4 bases in between. The CDR3 is made up of 13 amino acids. CDR3 coding DNA: TGTGCCAGCAGTTTATGGCTCAACTATGGCTACACCTTC. Its translation: CASSLWLNYGYTF.

The rearrangement uses TRBV30 and TRBJ2-7, with a tentative D call TRBD1 (9 bases). V lost 3 bases and J lost 0, with 18 bases in between. CDR3 length: 16 amino acids. The germline V gene encodes CDR1 GTSNPN and CDR2 SVGIG (reference sequence). The CDR3 is CAWRSSGTGFSYEQYF. CDR3 DNA sequence: TGTGCCTGGAGAAGTAGCGGGACAGGGTTCTCCTACGAGCAGTACTTC.

The chain has TRBV29-1 and TRBJ1-5, with D maybe TRBD1 (6 bases). Deletions cut 8 bases from V and 3 bases from J, with 11 bases between. The CDR3 is 12 residues long. Looked up from germline, CDR1 is SQVTM and CDR2 is ANQGSEA. CDR3 sequence reads: CSTWTVNQPQHF. For the CDR3, the DNA is TGCAGCACCTGGACAGTCAATCAGCCCCAGCATTTT.

The chain is built from TRBV1 and TRBJ2-7; the DNA was not compared with TRBD2, the D call given in the table. TRBV1 is listed as a pseudogene. The CDR3 totals 15 residues. DNA for the CDR3: TGCACCCGCCGGGCTAGCGCTGGGATTTCCTACGAGCAGTACTTC. Amino acid sequence: CTRRASAGISYEQYF.